This T cell receptor beta chain was sequenced for a study of T cells in Graves' hyperthyroidism and ophthalmopathy. Study-wide points: Ophthalmopathy was separated from stable hyperthyroidism by a 13 V-J model.

RNA transcripts were the template for amplifying TCR beta CDR3 regions. HTBI primers were employed in a first-round RT-PCR of the TCR CDR3. TCRdb processed the multiplex PCR reads anew with MiXCR; each CDR3 protein has one entry. The top ten clones hold around 3.5% of a sample with hundreds of thousands of distinct CDR3 sequences, more than 15% of them seen once. This clonotype was seen many times. What it recognizes is unknown. The J segment lost 6 bases and the V segment lost 7 bases, leaving 12 bases of the junction unmatched. This CDR3 is 15 amino acids long. Germline V gene sequence: CDR1 SNHLY, CDR2 FYNNEI.

This sequence originates from a woman between 40 and 55 years old with Graves' ophthalmopathy. Input material: blood. This chain uses TRBV2 with TRBJ1-2; 9 nucleotides agree with TRBD1. The CDR3 DNA sequence: TGTGCCAGCAATAACATGAGGACAGGGGTTGATGGCTACACCTTC. Translation gives CASNNMRTGVDGYTF.